This T cell receptor (beta chain) was retrieved from a study of cytomegalovirus exposure and HLA in healthy donors. Findings and caveats of the study: V- and J-gene trimming of TCR beta was linked (in a later analysis) to a missense DCLRE1C variant. Across donors, most TCRs were seen rarely, yet some public ones were widespread.

This donor's CMV serostatus is unrecorded. The PCR used 60 Vbeta and 13 Jbeta primers. Generated by immunoSEQ multiplex PCR, the TCRdb table keeps only in-frame clones and is missing some. Here the sample spans approximately 170,000 clones, over 80% being singletons. This clone was recorded a few times. Its antigen remains unidentified. The ends were cut back, 3 bases at V and 7 bases at J, with 10 bases in the middle. The CDR3 runs 12 residues. From germline, CDR1 is ENHRY and CDR2 SYGVKD. This chain links TRBV10-3 with TRBJ2-7, with a possible D match to TRBD1 (5 bases). Material: PBMCs. The sequence was obtained from a human donor in good health. This chain's CDR3 is CAISDRVGEQYF. CDR3 sequence (DNA): TGTGCCATCAGTGACAGGGTTGGTGAGCAGTACTTC.